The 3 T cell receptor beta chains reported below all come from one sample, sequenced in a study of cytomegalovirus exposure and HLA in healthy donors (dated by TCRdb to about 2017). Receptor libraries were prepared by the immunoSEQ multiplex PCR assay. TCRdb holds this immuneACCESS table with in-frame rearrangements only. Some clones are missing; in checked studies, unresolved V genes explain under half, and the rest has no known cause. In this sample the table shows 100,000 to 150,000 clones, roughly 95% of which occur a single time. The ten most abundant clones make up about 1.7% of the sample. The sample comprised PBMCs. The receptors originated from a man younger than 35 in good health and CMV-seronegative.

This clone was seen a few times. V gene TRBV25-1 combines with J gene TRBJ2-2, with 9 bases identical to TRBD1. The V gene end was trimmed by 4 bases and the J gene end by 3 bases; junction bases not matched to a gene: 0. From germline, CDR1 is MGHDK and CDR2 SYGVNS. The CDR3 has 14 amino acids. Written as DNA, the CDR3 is TGTGCCAGCAGTGGGACAGGGGACACCGGGGAGCTGTTTTTT. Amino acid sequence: CASSGTGDTGELFF.

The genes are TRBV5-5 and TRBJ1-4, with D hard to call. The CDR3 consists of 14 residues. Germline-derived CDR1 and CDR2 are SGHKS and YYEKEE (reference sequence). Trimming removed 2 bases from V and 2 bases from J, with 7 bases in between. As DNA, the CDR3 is TGTGCCAGCAGCTTCGGTTTGACTAATGAAAAACTGTTTTTT. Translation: CASSFGLTNEKLFF.

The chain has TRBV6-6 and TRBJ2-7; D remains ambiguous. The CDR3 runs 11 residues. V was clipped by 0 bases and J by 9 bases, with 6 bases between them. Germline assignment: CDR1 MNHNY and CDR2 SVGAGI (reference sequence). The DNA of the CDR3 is TGTGCCAGCAGTTACTCGGCGGTGCAGTACTTC. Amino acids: CASSYSAVQYF.